These T cell receptor beta chains were read from a single sample in a study of cytomegalovirus exposure and HLA in healthy donors. Assay used: immunoSEQ multiplex PCR; TCRdb lists only in-frame clones, some missing. The repertoire holds about 190,000 clones, with about nine tenths as singletons. The sample comprised PBMCs. The origin of the receptors is a man younger than 45 in good health and CMV-seronegative. CDR3s leave out the opening cysteine and the closing phenylalanine or tryptophan.

J gene: TRBJ2-7
V gene: TRBV11-1
CDR3 protein: ASSLRTGPYEQY

J gene: TRBJ2-7
V gene: TRBV28
CDR3 protein: ASSFLASGVALD

J gene: TRBJ2-7
V gene: TRBV7-8
CDR3 protein: ASSYSDRNEQY

J gene: TRBJ1-2
V gene: TRBV18
CDR3 protein: ASSPHAEPSNYGYT

J gene: TRBJ2-7
V gene: TRBV7-9
CDR3 protein: ASTRTGETYEQY

J gene: TRBJ2-1
V gene: TRBV14
CDR3 protein: ASRSSGQGRWEQF

J gene: TRBJ2-1
V gene: TRBV5-1
CDR3 protein: ASSRGGLDPNEQF

J gene: TRBJ2-1
V gene: TRBV4-2
CDR3 protein: ASSQELAGGPPEQF

J gene: TRBJ1-1
V gene: TRBV5-6
CDR3 protein: ASSLGGRGTEAF

J gene: TRBJ2-1
V gene: TRBV5-1
CDR3 protein: ASSELGTGGTNEQF

J gene: TRBJ2-1
V gene: TRBV5-6
CDR3 protein: ASSLGLVWDEQF

J gene: TRBJ1-2
V gene: TRBV28
CDR3 protein: ASRGNTGNYGYT

J gene: TRBJ2-5
V gene: TRBV11-1
CDR3 protein: ASSLELGVATYQETQY

J gene: TRBJ1-1
V gene: TRBV6-5
CDR3 protein: ASSTEGARLAPAF

J gene: TRBJ1-1
V gene: TRBV7-2
CDR3 protein: ASSFVMTGGLNTEAF

J gene: TRBJ1-6
V gene: TRBV19
CDR3 protein: ASSLLDILNSPLH

J gene: TRBJ2-1
V gene: TRBV11-2
CDR3 protein: ASSSRTGRRYNEQF

J gene: TRBJ1-2
V gene: TRBV6-1
CDR3 protein: ASSSQGPQLGYT

J gene: TRBJ2-1
V gene: TRBV5-4
CDR3 protein: ASSLKGFNEQF

J gene: TRBJ1-5
V gene: TRBV28
CDR3 protein: ASSLRTGGRQPQH

J gene: TRBJ2-7
V gene: TRBV7-9
CDR3 protein: ASSLVGQPSSYEQY

J gene: TRBJ2-1
V gene: TRBV7-7
CDR3 protein: ASSPGTSGGGNEQF

J gene: TRBJ2-5
V gene: TRBV7-2
CDR3 protein: ASGRLAGGVETQY

J gene: TRBJ1-1
V gene: TRBV6-5
CDR3 protein: ASSYGPGDTEAF

J gene: TRBJ2-1
V gene: TRBV5-5
CDR3 protein: ASSLGTSSGSAYNEQF

J gene: TRBJ2-1
V gene: TRBV19
CDR3 protein: ASSTTGFHNEQF

J gene: TRBJ2-3
V gene: TRBV27
CDR3 protein: ASSLWATGDPTDTQY

J gene: TRBJ2-7
V gene: TRBV10-3
CDR3 protein: ASRDNSYEQY

J gene: TRBJ1-1
V gene: TRBV5-1
CDR3 protein: ASSLALQGAGNTEAF

J gene: TRBJ1-5
V gene: TRBV2
CDR3 protein: ASSVYRGGEPQH

J gene: TRBJ2-7
V gene: TRBV27
CDR3 protein: ASSFVLPGQGASEQY

J gene: TRBJ1-5
V gene: TRBV4-2
CDR3 protein: ASSERNNQPQH

J gene: TRBJ1-6
V gene: TRBV27
CDR3 protein: ASSYQGNSPLH

J gene: TRBJ2-7
V gene: TRBV29-1
CDR3 protein: SVETGTRYEQY

J gene: TRBJ1-3
V gene: TRBV13
CDR3 protein: ASSFDRGAGNTIY

J gene: TRBJ2-7
V gene: TRBV10-1
CDR3 protein: ASSEGSQFGYEQY

J gene: TRBJ1-4
V gene: TRBV19
CDR3 protein: ASSTLREINEKLF

J gene: TRBJ1-5
V gene: TRBV10-1
CDR3 protein: ALTAQRDRESSNQPQH

J gene: TRBJ2-2
V gene: TRBV21-1
CDR3 protein: ASSKGPGDSKYRPGELF

J gene: TRBJ2-5
V gene: TRBV15
CDR3 protein: ATQQGFGGETQY

J gene: TRBJ2-5
V gene: TRBV7-9
CDR3 protein: ASSFGGVETQY

J gene: TRBJ2-3
V gene: TRBV9
CDR3 protein: ASRGLSSTDTQY

J gene: TRBJ2-1
V gene: TRBV15
CDR3 protein: ATARGGRENEQF

J gene: TRBJ1-1
V gene: TRBV28
CDR3 protein: ASSLSQGNTEAF

J gene: TRBJ2-3
V gene: TRBV5-6
CDR3 protein: ASSLGTVTSTDTQY

J gene: TRBJ1-1
V gene: TRBV20-1
CDR3 protein: SANRVPEAF